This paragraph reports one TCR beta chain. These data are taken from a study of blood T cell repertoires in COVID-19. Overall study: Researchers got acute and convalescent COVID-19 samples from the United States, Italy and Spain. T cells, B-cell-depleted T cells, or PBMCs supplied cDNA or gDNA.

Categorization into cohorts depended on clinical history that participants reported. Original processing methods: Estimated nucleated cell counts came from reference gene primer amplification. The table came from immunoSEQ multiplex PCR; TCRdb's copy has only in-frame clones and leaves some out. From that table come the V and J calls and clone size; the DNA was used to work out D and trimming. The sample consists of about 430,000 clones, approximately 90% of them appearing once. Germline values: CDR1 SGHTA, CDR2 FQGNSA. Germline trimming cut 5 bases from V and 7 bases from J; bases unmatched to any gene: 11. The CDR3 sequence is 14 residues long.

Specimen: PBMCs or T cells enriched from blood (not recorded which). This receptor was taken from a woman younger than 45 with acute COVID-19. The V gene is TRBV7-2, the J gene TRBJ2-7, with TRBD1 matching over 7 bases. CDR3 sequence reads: CASSARQGSGEQYF. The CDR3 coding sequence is TGTGCCAGCAGCGCAAGACAGGGTTCGGGGGAGCAGTACTTC.